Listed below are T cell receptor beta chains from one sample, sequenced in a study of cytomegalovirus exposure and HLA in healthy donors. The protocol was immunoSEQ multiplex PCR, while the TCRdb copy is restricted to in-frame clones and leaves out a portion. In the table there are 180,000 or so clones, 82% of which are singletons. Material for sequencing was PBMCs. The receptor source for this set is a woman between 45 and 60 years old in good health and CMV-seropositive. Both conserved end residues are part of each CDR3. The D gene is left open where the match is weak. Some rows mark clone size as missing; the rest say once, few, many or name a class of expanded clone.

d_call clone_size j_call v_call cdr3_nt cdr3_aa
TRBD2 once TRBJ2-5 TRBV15 TGTGCCACCAGCAGAGAGGCGGGAGTTGGGGAGACCCAGTACTTC CATSREAGVGETQYF
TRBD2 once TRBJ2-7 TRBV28 TGTGCCAGCAGTTCGGGAGGACTGGGACACGAGCAGTACTTC CASSSGGLGHEQYF
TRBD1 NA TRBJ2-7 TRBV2 TGTGCCAGCAGTTTAACAGGGGAGAGCTCCTACGAGCAGTACTTC CASSLTGESSYEQYF
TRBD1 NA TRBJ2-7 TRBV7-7 TGTGCCAGCAGCTTAGACAGGGGACACGAGCAGTACTTC CASSLDRGHEQYF
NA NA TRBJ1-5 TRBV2 TGTGCCACCACCAGGGAGGTTGGCAATCAGCCCCAGCATTTT CATTREVGNQPQHF
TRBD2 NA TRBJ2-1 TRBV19 TGTGCCACCAGTATGATTGGCGGGGCTAGCGGGACGAATGAGCAGTTCTTC CATSMIGGASGTNEQFF
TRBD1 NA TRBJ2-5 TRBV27 TGTGCCAGCAGGAGACAGGGGGCCTGGGAGACCCAGTACTTC CASRRQGAWETQYF
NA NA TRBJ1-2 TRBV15 TGTGCCACCAGCAGCATCCGGGGGGCCGGGGGCTACACCTTC CATSSIRGAGGYTF
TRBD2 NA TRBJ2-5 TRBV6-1 TGTGCCAGCAGTGAAAGACTAGCGGAGACCCAGTACTTC CASSERLAETQYF
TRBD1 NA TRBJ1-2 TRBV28 TGTGCCAGCAGGGAGACAGGGATGGGCTACACCTTC CASRETGMGYTF
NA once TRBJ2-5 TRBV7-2 TGTGCCAGCAGCCCAATGGGGGGGCCAGAGACCCAGTACTTC CASSPMGGPETQYF
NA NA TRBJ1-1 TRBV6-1 TGTGCCAGCAGGTGGAGTAACACTGAAGCTTTCTTT CASRWSNTEAFF
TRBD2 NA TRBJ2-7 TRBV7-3 TGTGCCAGCAGCCTCGTCCTAGCGGGAGTGAGGGAGCAGTACTTC CASSLVLAGVREQYF
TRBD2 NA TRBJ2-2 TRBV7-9 TGTGCCAGCAGCCTCAGTCCCGGCGGGAGGGACACCGGGGAGCTGTTTTTT CASSLSPGGRDTGELFF
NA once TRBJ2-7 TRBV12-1 TGTGCCAGCAGCTTTGCGGCGGGAGGGCCACTAGACCACGAGCAGTACTTC CASSFAAGGPLDHEQYF
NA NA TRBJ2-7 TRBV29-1 TGCAGCGTTGGCGGGACCTCCTACGAGCAGTACTTC CSVGGTSYEQYF
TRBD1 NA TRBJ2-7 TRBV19 TGTGCCAGTAGTTCGGGACAGGCCCTCAACGAGCAGTACTTC CASSSGQALNEQYF
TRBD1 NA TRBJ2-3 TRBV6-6 TGTGCCAGCAGTTACTCGCGGACAGGTGACACAGATACGCAGTATTTT CASSYSRTGDTDTQYF
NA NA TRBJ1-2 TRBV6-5 TGTGCCAGCAGTTTGGCAGGGGAAGGCTACACCTTC CASSLAGEGYTF
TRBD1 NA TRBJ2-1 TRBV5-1 TGCGCCAGCAGCGACGGGACAGGGTCGTACAATGAGCAGTTCTTC CASSDGTGSYNEQFF
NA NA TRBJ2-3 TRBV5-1 TGCGCCAGCAGCTTGGGGACTGATTTTAGCACAGATACGCAGTATTTT CASSLGTDFSTDTQYF
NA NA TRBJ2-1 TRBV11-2 TGTGCCAGCAGCTTAGGGAGGAGAGATGAGCAGTTCTTC CASSLGRRDEQFF
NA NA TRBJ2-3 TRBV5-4 TGTGCCAGCAGCTTGAAATCATGGATGGGGGCCAGGACAGATACGCAGTATTTT CASSLKSWMGARTDTQYF
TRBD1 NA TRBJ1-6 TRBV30 TGTGCCTGGACCGCGGGACAGCAGCCACCCCTCCACTTT CAWTAGQQPPLHF
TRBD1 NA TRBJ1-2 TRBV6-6 TGTGCCAGCAGCCGGGACAGCCTTAACTATGGCTACACCTTC CASSRDSLNYGYTF
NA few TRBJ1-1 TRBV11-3 TGTGCCAGCAGCTTAAACATCAACACTGAAGCTTTCTTT CASSLNINTEAFF
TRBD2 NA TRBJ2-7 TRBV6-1 TGTGCCAGCACCCGACTAGCGGGGAACCAGTACGAGCAGTACTTC CASTRLAGNQYEQYF
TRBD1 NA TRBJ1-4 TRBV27 TGTGCCAGCAGAAACGACAGGGTAGCTAATGAAAAACTGTTTTTT CASRNDRVANEKLFF
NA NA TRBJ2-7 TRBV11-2 TGTGCCAGCAGCTTAGGCAACTTACAGTCCTACTACGAGCAGTACTTC CASSLGNLQSYYEQYF
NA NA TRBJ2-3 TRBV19 TGTGCCAGTAGTATACTCAGGACAGATACGCAGTATTTT CASSILRTDTQYF
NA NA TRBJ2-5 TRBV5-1 TGCGCCAGCAGCTTTTTAGTGGGGGGGGCCAAAGAGACCCAGTACTTC CASSFLVGGAKETQYF